The TCR beta chain under discussion was sequenced for a study of CD8+ T cells in alopecia areata. cDNA reverse transcribed from extracted RNA served as the sequencing template. The data were produced by immunoSEQ multiplex PCR, yet TCRdb's version contains in-frame clones alone and is incomplete. The profile covers about 210,000 clones, with around 43% appearing a single time and around 2.8% taken by the ten largest. Indicated treatment: oral pan-JAK inhibitor, 5-10 mg twice daily. Germline-derived CDR1 and CDR2 are MGHRA and YSYEKL. Germline trimming cut 4 bases from V and 5 bases from J; bases unmatched to any gene: 10. This CDR3 has 16 amino acids.

The receptor comes from a human donor with alopecia areata. Sample: CD4+ T cells sorted from blood, taken around week 37, from a patient treated with tofacitinib. The chain recombines TRBV4-1 with TRBJ2-5; 10 bases map to TRBD2. In nucleotides, the CDR3 is TGCGCCAGCAGCCTTACAGCGGGAGGGAACACGGAGACCCAGTACTTC. This sequence encodes CASSLTAGGNTETQYF.